This T cell receptor beta chain was recovered during a study of T cells in Graves' hyperthyroidism and ophthalmopathy. Overall study: Peripheral blood specimens were obtained at initial diagnosis, prior to any treatment. Study observations and caveats: Most expanded thyroid clonotypes above 0.001 also appeared in blood.

About this clonotype itself: The antigen is not known.

Authors of the study amplified TCR beta CDR3 regions from RNA transcripts. An initial round of RT-PCR targeting the TCR CDR3 relied on the HTBI primer set. MiXCR was run by TCRdb on the multiplex PCR reads, yielding one entry per CDR3 protein. This table holds hundreds of thousands of distinct CDR3 sequences, about 38% found once. The CDR3 loop spans 12 amino acids. J was trimmed by 6 bases and V by 8 bases; bases with no gene match: 6. The V gene's germline CDR1 is SQVTM and CDR2 ANQGSEA. Diagnoses were made from clinical symptoms, serum measures (thyroxine and TRAb), thyroid ultrasound and orbital computed tomography.

This chain uses TRBV29-1 with TRBJ2-7; 11 nucleotides line up with TRBD2. This TCR derives from a man between 18 and 29 years old with Graves' hyperthyroidism. What was sequenced was blood. CDR3 residues: CSLVAGGGEQYF. In DNA form, the CDR3 reads TGCAGCTTAGTAGCGGGGGGGGGCGAGCAGTACTTC.